These T cell receptor beta chains were read from a single sample in a study of T-cell memory formation after mild COVID-19. MiXCR, run by TCRdb on the 5' RACE reads, gives a single entry per CDR3 protein. The sample includes 30,000 to 45,000 distinct CDR3 sequences, approximately 10% of them seen just once. The sequenced sample was PBMCs or a T cell subset sorted from them (not recorded which). Every receptor here comes from a man between 18 and 29 years old who had mild COVID-19 (a few samples of this study predate the infection). Cell type and time point are not known. Each CDR3 is given with its conserved first and last residue. Fields, in order: CDR3 DNA, CDR3 protein, D gene, clone size, J gene, V gene. The D gene is left open where the match is weak. Size tells how often a clone was seen (once, few, many) or the class of an expanded clone, and some rows leave it out.

CDR3nt: TGTGCCAGCAGCTTTTCTGGACAGGCCACAGATACGCAGTATTTT
CDR3aa: CASSFSGQATDTQYF
d_gene: TRBD1
abundance: many
j_gene: TRBJ2-3
v_gene: TRBV7-9

CDR3nt: TGTGCCAGCAGAAGGGACAGGGGGTATCCCGGGGAGCTGTTTTTT
CDR3aa: CASRRDRGYPGELFF
d_gene: TRBD1
abundance: many
j_gene: TRBJ2-2
v_gene: TRBV27

CDR3nt: TGTGCCACCAGATTCGGTGAAGCTTTCTTT
CDR3aa: CATRFGEAFF
d_gene: NA
abundance: many
j_gene: TRBJ1-1
v_gene: TRBV24-1

CDR3nt: TGTGCCAGCAGCTCGGGGGGGCCTCTTAGCACAGATACGCAGTATTTT
CDR3aa: CASSSGGPLSTDTQYF
d_gene: TRBD2
abundance: many
j_gene: TRBJ2-3
v_gene: TRBV7-2

CDR3nt: TGTGCCAGCAGCTCAACTAGCGGGGTACAAGAGACCCAGTACTTC
CDR3aa: CASSSTSGVQETQYF
d_gene: TRBD2
abundance: many
j_gene: TRBJ2-5
v_gene: TRBV7-2

CDR3nt: TGTGCCAGCACGGACAGCCCAAATCAGCCCCAGCATTTT
CDR3aa: CASTDSPNQPQHF
d_gene: NA
abundance: few
j_gene: TRBJ1-5
v_gene: TRBV7-2

CDR3nt: TGTGCCAGCAGTAAAACCCGGGACAGGGTCACAGATACGCAGTATTTT
CDR3aa: CASSKTRDRVTDTQYF
d_gene: TRBD1
abundance: many
j_gene: TRBJ2-3
v_gene: TRBV25-1

CDR3nt: TGTGCCAGCAGTCTCGATCGACAGGGGAGCACAGATACGCAGTATTTT
CDR3aa: CASSLDRQGSTDTQYF
d_gene: TRBD1
abundance: many
j_gene: TRBJ2-3
v_gene: TRBV12-3/TRBV12-4

CDR3nt: TGTGCCAGCAGCTTAGACTCTGGAGGGGGAAACATTCAGTACTTC
CDR3aa: CASSLDSGGGNIQYF
d_gene: NA
abundance: many
j_gene: TRBJ2-4
v_gene: TRBV7-9

CDR3nt: TGTGCCAGCAGCTTCGGACTAGCGGTGACAGATACGCAGTATTTT
CDR3aa: CASSFGLAVTDTQYF
d_gene: TRBD2
abundance: few
j_gene: TRBJ2-3
v_gene: TRBV7-3

CDR3nt: TGTGCCAGCAGCGGCCGGGACGGTTACAATGAGCAGTTCTTC
CDR3aa: CASSGRDGYNEQFF
d_gene: NA
abundance: many
j_gene: TRBJ2-1
v_gene: TRBV7-2

CDR3nt: TGTGCCTGGAGTGTACAGGGGGCTGAGACCCAGTACTTC
CDR3aa: CAWSVQGAETQYF
d_gene: TRBD1
abundance: many
j_gene: TRBJ2-5
v_gene: TRBV30

CDR3nt: TGTGCCAGCAGCAGACAGGGAGCGGTAGAGACCCAGTACTTC
CDR3aa: CASSRQGAVETQYF
d_gene: TRBD1
abundance: few
j_gene: TRBJ2-5
v_gene: TRBV5-4

CDR3nt: TGTGCCAGCGGACCCGGACCCTATGGCTACACCTTC
CDR3aa: CASGPGPYGYTF
d_gene: NA
abundance: NA
j_gene: TRBJ1-2
v_gene: TRBV9

CDR3nt: TGTGCCAGCTGCCCGTATGAGGCTTGGGGCTACACCTTC
CDR3aa: CASCPYEAWGYTF
d_gene: NA
abundance: few
j_gene: TRBJ1-2
v_gene: TRBV7-2

CDR3nt: TGCAGTGCTAGAGTCAGGGTTAGTTCTGGTGGTGAAGCTTTCTTT
CDR3aa: CSARVRVSSGGEAFF
d_gene: NA
abundance: many
j_gene: TRBJ1-1
v_gene: TRBV20-1

CDR3nt: TGTGCCAGCAGCGGTGGGAGTAGCGGGGAGAAGTACAATGAGCAGTTCTTC
CDR3aa: CASSGGSSGEKYNEQFF
d_gene: TRBD2
abundance: NA
j_gene: TRBJ2-1
v_gene: TRBV6-5

CDR3nt: TGTGCCAGCAATCGGGGGGAAAATCAGCCCCAGCATTTT
CDR3aa: CASNRGENQPQHF
d_gene: NA
abundance: few
j_gene: TRBJ1-5
v_gene: TRBV6-5

CDR3nt: TGTGCCAGCAGTGAATTGCCTGGCAGGGGGAGGGAGACCCAGTACTTC
CDR3aa: CASSELPGRGRETQYF
d_gene: NA
abundance: many
j_gene: TRBJ2-5
v_gene: TRBV25-1

CDR3nt: TGCGCCAGCAGCTCCCAACTTTCCCCCCCCCACGAGCAGTACTTC
CDR3aa: CASSSQLSPPHEQYF
d_gene: NA
abundance: many
j_gene: TRBJ2-7
v_gene: TRBV5-1

CDR3nt: TGTGCCTGGGGACAGGGGGGCTCTGGGGCCAACGTCCTGACTTTC
CDR3aa: CAWGQGGSGANVLTF
d_gene: TRBD1
abundance: many
j_gene: TRBJ2-6
v_gene: TRBV30

CDR3nt: TGTGCCAGCAGCCCAGGACAGGGGAACCAAGAGACCCAGTACTTC
CDR3aa: CASSPGQGNQETQYF
d_gene: TRBD1
abundance: few
j_gene: TRBJ2-5
v_gene: TRBV27

CDR3nt: TGTGCCAGCAGTAAAAGCGGGGGGGCAATGGATGAGCAGTTCTTC
CDR3aa: CASSKSGGAMDEQFF
d_gene: TRBD2
abundance: many
j_gene: TRBJ2-1
v_gene: TRBV6-4

CDR3nt: TGTGCCACCAGTGATTCAGGACCTAGGGACTATGGCTACACCTTC
CDR3aa: CATSDSGPRDYGYTF
d_gene: NA
abundance: NA
j_gene: TRBJ1-2
v_gene: TRBV24-1

CDR3nt: TGTGCCAGCAGTTTTGGGGGAGGCTACACCTTC
CDR3aa: CASSFGGGYTF
d_gene: NA
abundance: many
j_gene: TRBJ1-2
v_gene: TRBV12-3/TRBV12-4

CDR3nt: TGTGCCAGCAGTTACGTTCCTGGAGGGGCGGATCCCGCTGAAGCTTTCTTT
CDR3aa: CASSYVPGGADPAEAFF
d_gene: NA
abundance: NA
j_gene: TRBJ1-1
v_gene: TRBV6-5

CDR3nt: TGTGCCAGTAGCGCGGGACCCCCTGGGAGTACGCAGTATTTT
CDR3aa: CASSAGPPGSTQYF
d_gene: NA
abundance: many
j_gene: TRBJ2-3
v_gene: TRBV19

CDR3nt: TGTGCCAGCAGCTGGACGTCGGCCACCGGCTTTTTT
CDR3aa: CASSWTSATGFF
d_gene: NA
abundance: many
j_gene: TRBJ1-1
v_gene: TRBV7-9

CDR3nt: TGCGCCAGCAGCCAAGCTTGGCGGGGTCAGGGAGATACGCAGTATTTT
CDR3aa: CASSQAWRGQGDTQYF
d_gene: NA
abundance: many
j_gene: TRBJ2-3
v_gene: TRBV4-3

CDR3nt: TGTGCCAGCAGCGGACAGGCGGGTATAGGTTCACCCCTCCACTTT
CDR3aa: CASSGQAGIGSPLHF
d_gene: TRBD1
abundance: many
j_gene: TRBJ1-6
v_gene: TRBV2

CDR3nt: TGTGCCAGCAGCTTAGGGGCGGGGGGACATTACAATGAGCAGTTCTTC
CDR3aa: CASSLGAGGHYNEQFF
d_gene: TRBD2
abundance: many
j_gene: TRBJ2-1
v_gene: TRBV7-2

CDR3nt: TGTGCCAGCAGCTTAGTCCGGCTAGCGTTCAGCACCGGGGAGCTGTTTTTT
CDR3aa: CASSLVRLAFSTGELFF
d_gene: NA
abundance: NA
j_gene: TRBJ2-2
v_gene: TRBV7-2

CDR3nt: TGTGCCACCAGTGGTAGCGGGGAACAGCCCCAGCATTTT
CDR3aa: CATSGSGEQPQHF
d_gene: NA
abundance: many
j_gene: TRBJ1-5
v_gene: TRBV24-1

CDR3nt: TGCGCCAGCAGCTGGGGGGCCGGGGATAGCAATCAGCCCCAGCATTTT
CDR3aa: CASSWGAGDSNQPQHF
d_gene: NA
abundance: NA
j_gene: TRBJ1-5
v_gene: TRBV5-1

CDR3nt: TGCAGCATGAGACTAGCGGGGGGGGGCACAGATACGCAGTATTTT
CDR3aa: CSMRLAGGGTDTQYF
d_gene: TRBD2
abundance: many
j_gene: TRBJ2-3
v_gene: TRBV20-1

CDR3nt: TGTGCCAGCAGTTTTAGGGCAGGGGAACCCTACGAGCAGTACTTC
CDR3aa: CASSFRAGEPYEQYF
d_gene: NA
abundance: many
j_gene: TRBJ2-7
v_gene: TRBV12-3/TRBV12-4

CDR3nt: TGTGCCAGCAGTGACTCAGGGACCAATGAGCAGTTCTTC
CDR3aa: CASSDSGTNEQFF
d_gene: NA
abundance: many
j_gene: TRBJ2-1
v_gene: TRBV6-4

CDR3nt: TGTGCCAGCAGTTTAAGTCGAGCGTGGCTCACAGGCTTGAACACTGAAGCTTTCTTT
CDR3aa: CASSLSRAWLTGLNTEAFF
d_gene: NA
abundance: many
j_gene: TRBJ1-1
v_gene: TRBV12-3/TRBV12-4

CDR3nt: TGTGCCAGCAGTTCTCTCAGACAGGGTACCAACGAGCAGTACTTC
CDR3aa: CASSSLRQGTNEQYF
d_gene: TRBD1
abundance: many
j_gene: TRBJ2-7
v_gene: TRBV5-6

CDR3nt: TGTGCCAGCAACCCAGGGGGACAGGCGGTCACAGATACGCAGTATTTT
CDR3aa: CASNPGGQAVTDTQYF
d_gene: TRBD1
abundance: NA
j_gene: TRBJ2-3
v_gene: TRBV5-4

CDR3nt: TGCGCCAGCAGCCCGACAGGGCAAAACACTGAAGCTTTCTTT
CDR3aa: CASSPTGQNTEAFF
d_gene: TRBD1
abundance: NA
j_gene: TRBJ1-1
v_gene: TRBV5-1